This T cell receptor (beta chain) is from a study of OX40 agonist ivuxolimab in advanced cancers. Looking at the study overall: In this cohort, patients received ivuxolimab, an agonistic anti-OX40 (CD134) antibody. The study's findings and limits: The investigators did not determine what antigen specificity the expanded peripheral T cells had.

CDR3 length: 18 amino acids. After removal of 0 bases from V and 0 bases from J, the junction contained 7 bases not matched to a gene. In germline, CDR1 is SGHRS, CDR2 YFSETQ. TCRdb's copy holds only in-frame clones and misses some; the assay was immunoSEQ multiplex PCR. The sample includes 65,000 to 80,000 clones, roughly 80% of them seen just once. Of note for this clone: Its antigen is unknown.

The receptor comes from an adult with an advanced solid tumor such as melanoma, head and neck, liver or kidney cancer. The sequencing here drew on CD4+ or CD8+ T cells sorted from blood, taken in a trial of the OX40 agonist ivuxolimab. The chain carries TRBV5-1 and TRBJ1-1, with 11 nucleotides matching TRBD1. The DNA for the CDR3 is TGCGCCAGCAGCTTGGCCGGACAGGGGGCAGGGGTGAACACTGAAGCTTTCTTT. Its protein product is CASSLAGQGAGVNTEAFF. The full variable domain, in which reference TRBV5-1 and TRBJ1-1 provide the parts outside the CDR3, is KAGVTQTPRYLIKTRGQQVTLSCSPISGHRSVSWYQQTPGQGLQFLFEYFSETQRNKGNFPGRFSGRQFSNSRSEMNVSTLELGDSALYLCASSLAGQGAGVNTEAFFGQGTRLTVV.